The clone carrying this T cell receptor (beta chain) was seen only once. The antigen is unknown. CDR3 length equals 15 residues. Per germline, CDR1 GTSNPN and CDR2 SVGIG (reference sequence). With 5 bases clipped from V and 4 bases from J, the junction kept 7 bases outside the gene matches. The data derive from a study of OX40 agonist ivuxolimab in advanced cancers. Study summary: The study treated patients with ivuxolimab, an agonistic anti-OX40 (CD134) antibody. Past anti-PD-1, anti-PD-L1 or anti-CTLA-4 therapy was accepted, and roughly 40% had received some.

Sequenced by immunoSEQ multiplex PCR; TCRdb stores in-frame clones only, minus some. The sample carries roughly 80,000 clones, approximately 90% recorded once. Whole-study results and caveats: CD8+ T cells were the subset that, on average, had more expanded clones than CD4+.

This chain uses TRBV30 with TRBJ2-3, with 12 nucleotides matching TRBD2. This TCR was sampled from an adult with an advanced solid tumor such as melanoma, head and neck, liver or kidney cancer. The sample was CD4+ or CD8+ T cells sorted from blood, taken in a trial of the OX40 agonist ivuxolimab. The CDR3 nucleotides are TGTGCCTGGGCACGACTAGCGGGAGTGTCAGATACGCAGTATTTT. This gives the protein CAWARLAGVSDTQYF.